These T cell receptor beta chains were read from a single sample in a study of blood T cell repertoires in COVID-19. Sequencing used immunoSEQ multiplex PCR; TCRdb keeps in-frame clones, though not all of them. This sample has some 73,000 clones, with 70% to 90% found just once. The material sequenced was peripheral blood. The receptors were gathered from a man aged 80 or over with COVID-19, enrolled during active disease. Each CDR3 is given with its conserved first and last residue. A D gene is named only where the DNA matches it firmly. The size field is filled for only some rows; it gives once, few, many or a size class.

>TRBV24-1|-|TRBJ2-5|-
TGTGCCGCCAGTAACTCGCCAGGACAAGAGACCCAGTACTTC
CAASNSPGQETQYF
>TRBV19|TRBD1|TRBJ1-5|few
TGTGCCAGTAGTTCCGGGACAGGGGAGGGTCAGCCCCAGCATTTT
CASSSGTGEGQPQHF
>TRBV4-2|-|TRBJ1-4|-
TGTGCCAGCAGCCAAGATTTAGGCCTCCGGAGACTGTTTTTT
CASSQDLGLRRLFF
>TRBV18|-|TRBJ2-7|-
TGTGCCAGCTCACCGGAAGGGGCCGACGAGCAGTACTTC
CASSPEGADEQYF
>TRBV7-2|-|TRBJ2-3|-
TGTGCCAGCAGCTTACAGATAAGCACAGATACGCAGTATTTT
CASSLQISTDTQYF
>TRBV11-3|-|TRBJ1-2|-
TGTGCCAGCAGCCCGAGATCCAGGGGAGTGTACACCTTC
CASSPRSRGVYTF
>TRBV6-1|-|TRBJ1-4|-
TGTGCCAGCAGTGAAGGTGGTGGCAGGGGACGCGAAAAACTGTTTTTT
CASSEGGGRGREKLFF
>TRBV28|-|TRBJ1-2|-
TGTGCCAGCAGTTTATTTACTGATCATGGCTACACCTTC
CASSLFTDHGYTF
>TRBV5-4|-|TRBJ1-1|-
TGTGCCAGCAGCTTAGATCCGACAGTTATGAACACTGAAGCTTTCTTT
CASSLDPTVMNTEAFF
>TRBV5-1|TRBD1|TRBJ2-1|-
TGCGCCAGCAGCATCGGGACAGGGTTCCTAGATGAGCAGTTCTTC
CASSIGTGFLDEQFF
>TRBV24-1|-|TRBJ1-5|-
TGTGCCGCACTTGGTGGTCAGCCCCAGCATTTT
CAALGGQPQHF
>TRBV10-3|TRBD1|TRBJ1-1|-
TGTGCCATCAGGGCCAACCAGGGGGTCGCTTCGAACCCTGAAGCTTTCTTT
CAIRANQGVASNPEAFF
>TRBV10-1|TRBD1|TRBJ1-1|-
TGCGCCAGCAGTGAAGGGGGCAGGAATACTGAAGCTTTCTTT
CASSEGGRNTEAFF
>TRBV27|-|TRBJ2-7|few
TGTGCCAGCGGGGTCCCGGGGGTCGGGCAGTACTTC
CASGVPGVGQYF
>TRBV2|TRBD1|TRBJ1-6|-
TGTGCCAGCAGTAAAGGGGACAGGTCTGATTCACCCCTCCACTTT
CASSKGDRSDSPLHF
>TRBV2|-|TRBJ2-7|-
TGTGCCAGCACTCCAGGGTACAGTAAGCACTACGAGCAGTACTTC
CASTPGYSKHYEQYF
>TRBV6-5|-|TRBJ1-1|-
TGTGCCAGCAGTTACTCCGGACTCGCGAACACTGAAGCTTTCTTT
CASSYSGLANTEAFF
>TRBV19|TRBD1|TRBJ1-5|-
TGTGCCAGTAGTATCCGGACAGGGGGACAGCCCCAGCATTTT
CASSIRTGGQPQHF
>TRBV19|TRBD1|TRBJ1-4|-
TGTGCCAGTAGTTCCCGGGACAGGGGGGCGCGCAATGAAAAACTGTTTTTT
CASSSRDRGARNEKLFF
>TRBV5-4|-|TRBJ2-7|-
TGTGCCAGCAGCTTACGGACAGCCTACGAGCAGTACTTC
CASSLRTAYEQYF
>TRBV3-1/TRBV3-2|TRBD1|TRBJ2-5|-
TGTGCCAGCAGCCAGACAGGGTGGGGAGAGACCCAGTACTTC
CASSQTGWGETQYF
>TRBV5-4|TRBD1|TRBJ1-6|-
TGTGCCAGCAGCTTGAGTGTGGGACAGGTCGATTCACCCCTCCACTTT
CASSLSVGQVDSPLHF
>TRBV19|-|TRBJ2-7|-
TGTGCCAGTAGTGTAGGAGACGGAGGCTACGAGCAGTACTTC
CASSVGDGGYEQYF
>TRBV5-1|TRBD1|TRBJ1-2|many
TGCGCCAGCAGCTTGGCCGGGACAGGGGGCTTGGGCTACACCTTC
CASSLAGTGGLGYTF
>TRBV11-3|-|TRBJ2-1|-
TGTGCCAGCAGCTTAGGTGACTTCTTCTACAATGAGCAGTTCTTC
CASSLGDFFYNEQFF
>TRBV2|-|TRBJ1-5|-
TGTGCCAGCAGCCCCTTCCTCGGGCCCCAGCATTTT
CASSPFLGPQHF
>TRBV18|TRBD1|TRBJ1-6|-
TGTGCCAGCTCAGGACAGGGTCCGACACCCCTCCACTTT
CASSGQGPTPLHF
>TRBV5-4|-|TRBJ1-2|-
TGTGCCAGCAGCTCTAGGGGTGGCTACACCTTC
CASSSRGGYTF
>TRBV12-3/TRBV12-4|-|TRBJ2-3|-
TGTGCCAGCAGTTCAGGACAGTACACGCAGTATTTT
CASSSGQYTQYF
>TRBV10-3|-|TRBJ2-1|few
TGTGCCACCTGGGGAGGAGGAGGTGTGGGTGAGCAGTTCTTC
CATWGGGGVGEQFF
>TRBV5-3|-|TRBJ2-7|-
TGTGCCACCCCTGGGCAGTTTTCCACCTACTTC
CATPGQFSTYF
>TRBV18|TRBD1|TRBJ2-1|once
TGTGCCAGCTCTCCGACAGGGGACTCCTCCTACAATGAGCAGTTCTTC
CASSPTGDSSYNEQFF
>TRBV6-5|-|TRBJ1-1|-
TGTGCCAGCACGGCAGGGAACACTGAAGCTTTCTTT
CASTAGNTEAFF
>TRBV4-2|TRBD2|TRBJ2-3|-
TGTGCCAGCAGCCACGACCCAGGGACTAGCGGCCCCACAGATACGCAGTATTTT
CASSHDPGTSGPTDTQYF
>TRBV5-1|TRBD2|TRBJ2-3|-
TGCGCCAGCAGCTTGGGAGGGACTAGCGGGGTAATCAGAGATACGCAGTATTTT
CASSLGGTSGVIRDTQYF
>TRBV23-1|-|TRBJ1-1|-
TGCGCCAGCAGTCACCACGCAGGGTTTCGGCAGATCTCGACTGAAGCTTTCTTT
CASSHHAGFRQISTEAFF
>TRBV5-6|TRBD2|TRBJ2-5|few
TGTGCCAGCAGCTCCTTGACTAGCGGTGAATCAGAGACCCAGTACTTC
CASSSLTSGESETQYF
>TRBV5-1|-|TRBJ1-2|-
TGCGCCAGCAGCTTGGACAGGGATAGGGGCTACACCTTC
CASSLDRDRGYTF
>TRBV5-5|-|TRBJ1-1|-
TGTGCCAGCAGCGACGGAGGGAACACTGAAGCTTTCTTT
CASSDGGNTEAFF
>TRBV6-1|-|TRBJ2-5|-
TGTGCCAGCAGTGAACCAGGGGCAGGGGAGACCCAGTACTTC
CASSEPGAGETQYF
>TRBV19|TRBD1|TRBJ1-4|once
TGTGCCAGCATGGACAGGGTTAATGAAAAACTGTTTTTT
CASMDRVNEKLFF
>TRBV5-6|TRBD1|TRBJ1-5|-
TGTGCCAGCAGCCTGGGGACAGCTTACAATCAGCCCCAGCATTTT
CASSLGTAYNQPQHF
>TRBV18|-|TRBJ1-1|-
TGTGCCAGCTCAACCAGGGTGTACACTGAAGCTTTCTTT
CASSTRVYTEAFF
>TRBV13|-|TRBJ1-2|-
TGTGCCAGCAGCCCGACTGGGGTAGGGGGCTATGGCTACACCTTC
CASSPTGVGGYGYTF
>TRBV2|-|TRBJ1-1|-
TGTGCCAGCGGGCGCCGCACTGAAGCTTTCTTT
CASGRRTEAFF
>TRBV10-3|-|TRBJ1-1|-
TGTGCCATCAGTGGTGCGGGAGTTAAGACTGAAGCTTTCTTT
CAISGAGVKTEAFF
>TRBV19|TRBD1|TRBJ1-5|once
TGTGCCAGTAGTGTATCGGACAGGTCCAATCAGCCCCAGCATTTT
CASSVSDRSNQPQHF
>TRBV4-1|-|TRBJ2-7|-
TGCGCCAGCAGCCCAAGTCGGACATACTCCTACGAGCAGTACTTC
CASSPSRTYSYEQYF
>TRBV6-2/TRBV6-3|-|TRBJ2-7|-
TGTGCCAGCAGTTACTCGTGGACTACTAGTGAGGTCTACTACGAGCAGTACTTC
CASSYSWTTSEVYYEQYF
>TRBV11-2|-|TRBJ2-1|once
TGTGCCAGCAGCTTAGATAGGCCAGACTTACATGAGCAGTTCTTC
CASSLDRPDLHEQFF
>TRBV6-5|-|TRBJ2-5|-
TGTGCCAGCAGTTGGGAGATAGTAGGGACCCAGTACTTC
CASSWEIVGTQYF
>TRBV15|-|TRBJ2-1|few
TGTGCCACCAGCAGAGCAGGGCACGCGAGCGAGCAGTTCTTC
CATSRAGHASEQFF
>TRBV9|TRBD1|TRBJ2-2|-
TGTGCCAGCAGCGGCGGACAGGGAGGCGGGGAGCTGTTTTTT
CASSGGQGGGELFF
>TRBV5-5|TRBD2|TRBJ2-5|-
TGTGCCAGCAGCCAGACTAGCGGGGGCGGAGAGACCCAGTACTTC
CASSQTSGGGETQYF
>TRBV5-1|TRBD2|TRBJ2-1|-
TGCGCCAGCAGCTTGGTAGCGGGGGGCAGCATCTATGAGCAGTTCTTC
CASSLVAGGSIYEQFF